This T cell receptor (beta chain) was captured by sequencing in a study of T cells of healthy individuals. MiXCR was run by TCRdb on the 5' RACE reads, yielding one entry per CDR3 protein. This table holds approximately 89,000 distinct CDR3 sequences, more than 5% found once. This clonotype appeared many times. This CDR3 contains 15 residues. The germline V gene encodes CDR1 SEHNR and CDR2 FQNEAQ (reference sequence). Between the trimmed V and J ends, which lost 4 bases and 1 base, there was a span of 11 bases. The J gene is TRBJ2-1, the V gene TRBV7-9; D possibly matches TRBD1 or TRBD2 (6 bases each). The receptor's source is a female donor in good health. The chain's CDR3 is CASSWGALSYNEQFF. The CDR3 DNA is TGTGCCAGCAGCTGGGGGGCCCTGTCCTACAATGAGCAGTTCTTC.